The clone carrying this T cell receptor beta chain has only a few counts. Unmatched junction bases numbered 3, after V lost 5 bases and J lost 0 bases. The germline gives CDR1 SGHRS, CDR2 YFSETQ. The CDR3 consists of 15 residues. Time point in this sample: after trial treatment. Treatment noted: LDRT plus nivolumab, ipilimumab, low-dose cyclophosphamide and aspirin (RACIN trial). With TRAV- and TRBV-specific primers, first-strand cDNA was made, covering the alpha and beta chains. Amplification of TCRs used a constant-region primer and V-primer adapter for approximately 18 PCR cycles. Using its own MiXCR run on the reads, TCRdb lists one record per CDR3 protein. The sample carries almost 45,000 distinct CDR3 sequences, 20% to 25% recorded once. These data are taken from a study of low-dose radiotherapy and immunotherapy resistance in tumors.

Sequencing used PBMCs, obtained after low-dose radiotherapy plus immunotherapy. This receptor was obtained from a male donor with prostate cancer. This chain uses TRBV5-1 with TRBJ2-7; 12 nucleotides line up with TRBD2. The CDR3 DNA reads TGCGCCAGCAGAGGGACTAGCGGGCGCTCCTACGAGCAGTACTTC. It codes for CASRGTSGRSYEQYF.